This T cell receptor (beta chain) came from a study of shared clonotypes between healthy human individuals. This CDR3 spans 16 amino acids. V was pared by 0 bases and J by 5 bases, with 14 bases between. Germline loops: CDR1 SGDLS, CDR2 YYNGEE. Genomic DNA of each subset was evenly split across several immunoSEQ plates. Sequencing was performed with immunoSEQ multiplex PCR; in TCRdb, only in-frame clones are kept and a portion is missing. The profile shows 1,400,000 or so clones, 98% to 99% of them singletons. The donor cohort consisted entirely of Caucasian adults residing in Nashville, Tennessee. The receptor's source is a man aged 25-45 years in good health. The V gene is TRBV9, the J gene TRBJ2-2; D may correspond to TRBD1 or TRBD2 (5 bases each). Sequenced input: naive CD4+ T cells sorted from blood. Stated subset: CD45RA+ positively selected. CDR3 loop: CASSVAGGAGTGELFF. CDR3 nucleotides: TGTGCCAGCAGCGTAGCTGGGGGAGCAGGGACCGGGGAGCTGTTTTTT.